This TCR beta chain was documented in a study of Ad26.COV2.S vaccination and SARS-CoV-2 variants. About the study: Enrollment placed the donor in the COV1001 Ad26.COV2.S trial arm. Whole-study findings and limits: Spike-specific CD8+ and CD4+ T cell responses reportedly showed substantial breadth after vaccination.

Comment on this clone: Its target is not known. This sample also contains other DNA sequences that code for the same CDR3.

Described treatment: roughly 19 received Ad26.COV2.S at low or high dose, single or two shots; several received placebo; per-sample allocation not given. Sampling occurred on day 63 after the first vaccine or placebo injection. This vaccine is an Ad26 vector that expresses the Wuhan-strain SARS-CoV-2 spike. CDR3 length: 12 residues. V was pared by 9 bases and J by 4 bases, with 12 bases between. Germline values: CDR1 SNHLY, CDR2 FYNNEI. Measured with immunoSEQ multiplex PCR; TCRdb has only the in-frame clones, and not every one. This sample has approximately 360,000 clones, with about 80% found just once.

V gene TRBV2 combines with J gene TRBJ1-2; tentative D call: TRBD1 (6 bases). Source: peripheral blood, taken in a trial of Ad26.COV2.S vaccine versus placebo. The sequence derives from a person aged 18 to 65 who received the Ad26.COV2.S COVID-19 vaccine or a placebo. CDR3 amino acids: CASRQVPYGYTF. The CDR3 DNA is TGTGCCAGTAGACAGGTACCCTATGGCTACACCTTC.